Listed below are T cell receptor beta chains from one sample, sequenced in a study of blood T cell repertoires in COVID-19. Repertoires were generated with immunoSEQ multiplex PCR, while TCRdb's copy carries only in-frame clones and drops some. The sample has approximately 30,000 clones; about 88% are singletons. The specimen was peripheral blood. The receptors here all came from a woman of 80 years or more with active or convalescent COVID-19. Both conserved end residues are part of each CDR3. A D gene is named only where the DNA matches it firmly. Size is omitted from some rows. Given values are once, few, many or a class for expanded clones.

size,D,V,J,CDR3,DNA
-,-,TRBV18,TRBJ1-5,CASSTARAERSNQPQHF,TGTGCCAGCTCAACCGCGAGGGCGGAACGGAGCAATCAGCCCCAGCATTTT
-,-,TRBV1,TRBJ2-3,CTSRGDRANTDTQYF,TGCACCAGCAGAGGGGACAGGGCCAACACAGATACGCAGTATTTT
once,-,TRBV6-6,TRBJ1-2,CASSYGLTVDGYTF,TGTGCCAGCAGTTACGGGCTGACAGTCGATGGCTACACCTTC
-,-,TRBV14,TRBJ1-5,CASSQAGGQPQHF,TGTGCCAGCAGCCAGGCCGGGGGTCAGCCCCAGCATTTT
-,-,TRBV11-2,TRBJ2-2,CASSPGWGELFF,TGTGCCAGCAGCCCGGGGTGGGGGGAGCTGTTTTTT
-,-,TRBV20-1,TRBJ2-1,CSASMSKLYNEQFF,TGCAGTGCTAGTATGTCCAAACTATACAATGAGCAGTTCTTC
-,TRBD1,TRBV9,TRBJ1-1,CASSVAGTGVGNTEAFF,TGTGCCAGCAGCGTCGCCGGGACAGGGGTGGGGAACACTGAAGCTTTCTTT
-,TRBD1,TRBV10-1,TRBJ1-1,CASSGDRVTQAFF,TGCGCCAGCAGCGGGGACAGGGTAACCCAAGCTTTCTTT
few,TRBD2,TRBV27,TRBJ2-1,CASSPGLAAAYNEQFF,TGTGCCAGCAGTCCGGGACTAGCGGCCGCCTACAATGAGCAGTTCTTC
-,TRBD2,TRBV4-1,TRBJ2-2,CASSQALTLAGVGGELFF,TGCGCCAGCAGCCAAGCCCTGACCCTAGCGGGGGTTGGCGGGGAGCTGTTTTTT
once,-,TRBV2,TRBJ2-5,CASIGRGETQYF,TGTGCCAGCATAGGTAGGGGAGAGACCCAGTACTTC
-,TRBD2,TRBV5-5,TRBJ2-2,CASSLISGGTGELFF,TGTGCCAGCAGCCTGATTAGCGGGGGCACCGGGGAGCTGTTTTTT
-,TRBD1,TRBV28,TRBJ1-5,CASSPTGQGGNQPQHF,TGTGCCAGCAGCCCCACGGGACAGGGGGGCAATCAGCCCCAGCATTTT
-,TRBD2,TRBV9,TRBJ2-1,CASSVAGLRQFF,TGTGCCAGCAGCGTAGCGGGACTAAGGCAGTTCTTC
-,-,TRBV5-4,TRBJ2-5,CASSSDPGETQYF,TGTGCCAGCAGCTCCGACCCAGGAGAGACCCAGTACTTC
-,TRBD1,TRBV18,TRBJ1-1,CASSPQQGEISEAFF,TGTGCCAGCTCACCCCAACAGGGGGAGATCTCTGAAGCTTTCTTT
-,-,TRBV25-1,TRBJ1-1,CASSDRQILNTEAFF,TGTGCCAGCAGTGACCGACAGATCCTTAACACTGAAGCTTTCTTT
-,TRBD1,TRBV5-1,TRBJ1-6,CASSLVPGGNSPLHF,TGCGCCAGCAGCTTGGTACCAGGGGGAAATTCACCCCTCCACTTT
-,-,TRBV19,TRBJ1-1,CASSIVFKRAFF,TGTGCCAGTAGTATAGTGTTCAAACGGGCTTTCTTT
-,TRBD1,TRBV20-1,TRBJ2-7,CSASTGGYEQYF,TGCAGTGCTAGTACAGGGGGCTACGAGCAGTACTTC
-,TRBD1,TRBV28,TRBJ2-3,CASSGQLLDTQYF,TGTGCCAGCTCGGGACAGTTATTAGATACGCAGTATTTT
-,TRBD1,TRBV29-1,TRBJ1-1,CSVAPPDRGWTEAFF,TGCAGCGTTGCCCCTCCCGACAGGGGGTGGACTGAAGCTTTCTTT
-,TRBD1,TRBV6-5,TRBJ1-1,CASRQGAYGEAFF,TGTGCCAGCAGACAGGGGGCTTATGGTGAAGCTTTCTTT
-,-,TRBV29-1,TRBJ1-2,CSVEGGGYTF,TGCAGCGTTGAGGGGGGTGGCTACACCTTC
-,-,TRBV27,TRBJ1-1,CASRTGTVGGSAFF,TGTGCCAGCAGAACGGGCACAGTGGGGGGTTCGGCTTTCTTT
-,-,TRBV28,TRBJ1-1,CASSPGQLNTEAFF,TGTGCCAGCAGCCCCGGACAGTTAAACACTGAAGCTTTCTTT
-,TRBD1,TRBV20-1,TRBJ1-1,CSAPRDREAFF,TGCAGTGCTCCGAGGGACAGGGAAGCTTTCTTT
-,TRBD2,TRBV5-4,TRBJ2-3,CASSRVGGTSDTQYF,TGTGCCAGCAGCAGAGTGGGGGGGACCTCAGATACGCAGTATTTT
-,-,TRBV18,TRBJ2-1,CASSPPSQETYNEQFF,TGTGCCAGCTCACCACCGTCTCAAGAGACCTACAATGAGCAGTTCTTC
-,TRBD2,TRBV19,TRBJ2-7,CASSIRASGTYEQYF,TGTGCCAGTAGTATTCGGGCTAGCGGGACTTACGAGCAGTACTTC
-,-,TRBV9,TRBJ2-6,CASSARDYSGANVLTF,TGTGCCAGCAGCGCCCGAGACTACTCTGGGGCCAACGTCCTGACTTTC
-,-,TRBV14,TRBJ1-2,CASSQQGYGYTF,TGTGCCAGCAGCCAACAGGGATATGGCTACACCTTC
-,-,TRBV20-1,TRBJ2-1,CSASQNNEQFF,TGCAGTGCTAGTCAGAACAATGAGCAGTTCTTC
-,TRBD1,TRBV7-8,TRBJ1-1,CASSYGQAAGEAFF,TGTGCCAGCAGCTACGGACAGGCGGCGGGTGAAGCTTTCTTT
-,TRBD1,TRBV18,TRBJ2-5,CASSPGQGAPETQYF,TGTGCCAGCTCCCCGGGACAGGGGGCGCCAGAGACCCAGTACTTC
-,-,TRBV6-1,TRBJ1-4,CASSEVWPATNEKLFF,TGTGCCAGCAGTGAAGTCTGGCCTGCAACTAATGAAAAACTGTTTTTT
-,-,TRBV27,TRBJ2-1,CASSSRQGTYNEQFF,TGTGCCAGCAGTTCCCGGCAGGGAACCTACAATGAGCAGTTCTTC
-,TRBD1,TRBV6-1,TRBJ2-6,CASSDRGQAAGANVLTF,TGTGCCAGCAGTGACAGGGGGCAGGCTGCTGGGGCCAACGTCCTGACTTTC
-,-,TRBV2,TRBJ1-3,CASSLDRRIGNTIYF,TGTGCCAGCAGCCTCGACAGAAGGATTGGAAACACCATATATTTT
-,TRBD1,TRBV28,TRBJ1-2,CASSFRQGAHYGYTF,TGTGCCAGCAGTTTCCGGCAGGGGGCTCACTATGGCTACACCTTC
-,-,TRBV27,TRBJ2-7,CASSTGRMKGEQYF,TGTGCCAGCAGTACAGGGAGAATGAAGGGCGAGCAGTACTTC
-,TRBD2,TRBV18,TRBJ2-5,CASSPLAGGYETQYF,TGTGCCAGCTCACCACTAGCGGGGGGTTACGAGACCCAGTACTTC